This entry features one T cell receptor beta chain sequence. The data originate from a study of blood T cell repertoires in COVID-19. As for the study in general: Italy, Spain and the United States were the sources of the convalescent and acute COVID-19 samples. From T cells, B-cell-depleted T cells, or PBMCs came the material, which was cDNA or gDNA.

Trimming took 4 bases from V and 3 from J; bases not matched to a gene: 9. Germline values: CDR1 LNHDA, CDR2 SQIVND (reference sequence). This CDR3 contains 17 residues. Methods used by the authors: The assay estimated nucleated cells by amplifying reference gene primers. Sequencing used immunoSEQ multiplex PCR; TCRdb keeps in-frame clones, though not all of them. V and J calls and clone size are copied from that table; D and trimming were computed from the DNA. The repertoire holds some 190,000 clones, with approximately 91% as singletons. Sample: peripheral blood. The sequence was collected from a woman aged 40 to 50 who had recovered from COVID-19. The chain has TRBV19 and TRBJ2-2, with TRBD1 matching over 9 bases. The DNA of the CDR3 is TGTGCCAGTAGTACCTCCGGAGGACAGGGGTACACCGGGGAGCTGTTTTTT. It is translated as CASSTSGGQGYTGELFF.